Below, 15 T cell receptor beta chains from the same sample are listed, as sequenced in a study of T-cell reconstitution after alpha-beta-depleted transplantation in children. Unique molecular identifiers were incorporated during preparation of the TCRbeta library. TCRdb independently ran MiXCR on the PCR reads; one entry per CDR3 protein. The sample holds some 590,000 distinct CDR3 sequences, about 10% seen once. The sequences come from PBMCs from the stem cell graft donor, collected from the stem cell graft. Receptors originate from a human donor who donated a stem cell graft to a child with acute myeloid leukemia.

This chain uses TRBV19 with TRBJ2-7, with 8 bases that match TRBD1. V dropped 8 bases and J dropped 1; count of bases not matched to a gene: 13. The CDR3 totals 16 residues. Germline CDR1 and CDR2: LNHDA and SQIVND (reference sequence). This chain's CDR3 is CASSPDRAVKSYEQYF. The CDR3 nucleotides are TGTGCCAGTTCCCCGGACAGGGCAGTAAAGTCCTACGAGCAGTACTTC.

The rearrangement links TRBV24-1 to TRBJ2-1; D is perhaps TRBD2 (6 bases). This CDR3 is built from 15 residues. Germline-derived CDR1 and CDR2 are KGHDR and SFDVKD. V was shortened by 8 bases and J by 8 bases, with 21 bases between the two germline ends. CDR3 in amino acids: CATTSAGSGIDEQFF. CDR3 nucleotide sequence: TGTGCCACCACCTCCGCGGGGAGTGGTATAGATGAGCAGTTCTTC.

This clonotype was found many times. The chain carries TRBV5-1 and TRBJ2-2, with D unclear. V was trimmed by 1 base and J by 5 bases, leaving 9 bases between them. This CDR3 has 14 amino acids. The germline CDR1 and CDR2 sequences are SGHRS and YFSETQ. CDR3 bases: TGCGCCAGCAGCTTGTCCCGGAATACCGGGGAGCTGTTTTTT. Translated, it gives CASSLSRNTGELFF.

This clonotype was picked up many times. The chain has TRBV29-1 and TRBJ1-1, with TRBD1 identical over 8 bases. After removal of 3 bases from V and 6 bases from J, the junction contained 6 bases not matched to a gene. The CDR3 length is 13 residues. Germline CDR1 SQVTM, CDR2 ANQGSEA. The CDR3 sequence: CSVERTGIPEAFF. The DNA for the CDR3 is TGCAGCGTTGAGAGGACAGGGATACCTGAAGCTTTCTTT.

The chain is built from TRBV28 and TRBJ2-7; D gene ambiguous. The germline V gene encodes CDR1 MDHEN and CDR2 SYDVKM. V shed 6 bases and J shed 5 bases, with 23 bases lying between them. CDR3 length equals 16 residues. For the CDR3, the DNA is TGTGCCAGCAGGTATCCCGGCGCGTCAAATCACCACGAGCAGTACTTC. The encoded protein is CASRYPGASNHHEQYF.

This chain uses TRBV13 with TRBJ2-3, with D unclear. This CDR3 has 14 residues. V lost 4 bases, J lost 1 base, and 9 bases lay in between. CDR1 is PRHDT and CDR2 is FYEKMQ in the germline V gene (reference sequence). CDR3 region: CASSSGPRTDTQYF. CDR3 sequence (DNA): TGTGCCAGCAGCTCCGGGCCACGCACAGATACGCAGTATTTT.

The chain has TRBV20-1 and TRBJ2-7; 11 nucleotides agree with TRBD2. Looked up from germline, CDR1 is DFQATT and CDR2 is SNEGSKA (reference sequence). This CDR3 comprises 18 residues. V lost 0 bases to trimming and J lost 7 bases; unmatched junction nucleotides: 17. CDR3 in DNA: TGCAGTGCTAGAGATTTCCTGACTAGCGGGATAGTCCCCCGGGAGCAGTACTTC. It yields the protein CSARDFLTSGIVPREQYF.

This clonotype occurred many times. The rearrangement uses TRBV6-6 and TRBJ1-1; D is undetermined. Germline assignment: CDR1 MNHNY and CDR2 SVGAGI (reference sequence). V was trimmed by 2 bases and J by 3 bases, leaving 7 bases between them. The CDR3 extends over 13 amino acids. CDR3 DNA: TGTGCCAGCAGTTACAGGGTGGACACTGAAGCTTTCTTT. This encodes CASSYRVDTEAFF.

The V gene is TRBV19, the J gene TRBJ1-4; D remains unclear. Germline-derived CDR1 and CDR2 are LNHDA and SQIVND (reference sequence). V was shortened by 7 bases and J by 8 bases, with 14 bases between the two germline ends. CDR3 length: 13 amino acids. The CDR3, as DNA: TGTGCCAGTACCCGGCTAGAAGGCGAAAAACTGTTTTTT. It yields the protein CASTRLEGEKLFF.

This chain links TRBV12-3 or TRBV12-4 with TRBJ1-2; D unclear. The CDR3 sequence is 14 residues long. V lost 3 bases, J lost 8 bases, and 16 bases lay in between. In DNA, the CDR3 is TGTGCCAGCAGTTTCCGGTCACCGGTGTTGGGCTACACCTTC. This translates into CASSFRSPVLGYTF.

This clonotype was seen at least ten times. The chain couples TRBV4-3 to TRBJ2-1, with D perhaps TRBD1 or TRBD2 (5 bases each). The germline gives CDR1 LGHNA, CDR2 YSLEER. The CDR3 sequence is 17 residues long. V was shortened by 3 bases and J by 0 bases, with 15 bases between the two germline ends. The CDR3 DNA sequence: TGCGCCAGCAGCCAGGGCCGGGGCGCAGGCTCCTACAATGAGCAGTTCTTC. Protein product: CASSQGRGAGSYNEQFF.

The CDR3 nucleotides read TGCGCCAGCAGCCAAGATAGGACCAACACAGATACGCAGTATTTT. This encodes CASSQDRTNTDTQYF. This chain uses TRBV4-3 with TRBJ2-3; D gene unclear. The CDR3 totals 15 residues. Germline V gives CDR1 LGHNA, CDR2 YSLEER. The ends were cut back, 0 bases at V and 2 bases at J, with 9 bases in the middle.

The chain employs TRBV9 and TRBJ2-3; 7 bases match TRBD1. The CDR3 length is 15 residues. Trimming took 2 bases from V and 3 from J; bases not matched to a gene: 6. The V gene's germline CDR1 is SGDLS and CDR2 YYNGEE. The DNA of the CDR3 is TGTGCCAGCAGCGTTCGAGGGGGCAGGACAGATACGCAGTATTTT. Amino acid sequence: CASSVRGGRTDTQYF.

Concerning this clonotype: Its ends do not fully match the called genes, so a read error is possible. V gene TRBV7-7 combines with J gene TRBJ2-5; 10 nucleotides match TRBD1. Germline CDR1 reads SSHAT; CDR2 reads FNYEAQ (reference sequence). The CDR3 is 14 residues long. CDR3 sequence: CASSSDRGPETQYF. As DNA, the CDR3 is TGTGCTAGCAGCTCAGACAGGGGGCCAGAGACCCAGTACTTC.

This clonotype was counted only a few times. The gene calls are TRBV29-1 and TRBJ2-3, with 9 bases aligning to TRBD2. There are 14 residues in the CDR3. J was trimmed by 7 bases and V by 4 bases; bases with no gene match: 9. CDR1 and CDR2 (germline): SQVTM, ANQGSEA. This chain's CDR3 is CSVVGSGSQYTQYF. The CDR3 DNA follows: TGCAGCGTTGTAGGTAGCGGGAGTCAATATACGCAGTATTTT.